Listed below are T cell receptor beta chains from one sample, sequenced in a study of blood T cell repertoires in COVID-19. Produced via immunoSEQ multiplex PCR; TCRdb's table is partial and in-frame only. The table includes 110,000 to 150,000 clones, around 87% detected once. The source material was PBMCs or T cells enriched from blood (not recorded which). The receptors were sampled from a man aged 60-69 years who had recovered from COVID-19. Each CDR3 is given with its conserved first and last residue. D genes are given only for firm matches. A row's size may be missing; if present it is once, few, many or a size class.

CDR3nt | CDR3aa | j_gene | len | v_gene | abundance | d_gene
TGTGCCAGCAGCAACTCGGACAGGGGTGGCTTGGGCAATCAGCCCCAGCATTTT | CASSNSDRGGLGNQPQHF | TRBJ1-5 | 18 | TRBV7-8 | few | TRBD1
TGTGCCAGCAGTTTTGGTAGCTCCTATAATTCACCCCTCCACTTT | CASSFGSSYNSPLHF | TRBJ1-6 | 15 | TRBV28 | - | -
TGTGCCAGCAGTGAAGCGGCAGGAAAAGAGACCCAGTACTTC | CASSEAAGKETQYF | TRBJ2-5 | 14 | TRBV6-1 | - | -
TGTGCCATCAGTGAGTCTTCACTGTGGGAGCCCTCTGGGGCCAACGTCCTGACTTTC | CAISESSLWEPSGANVLTF | TRBJ2-6 | 19 | TRBV10-3 | - | -
TGTGCCAGCGCGGACAGGGGTTTATCAGATACGCAGTATTTT | CASADRGLSDTQYF | TRBJ2-3 | 14 | TRBV27 | medium-sized | TRBD1
TGTGCCAGCAGTTTTGCCCCAGGAACCCCCATCCCTGGGGCCAACGTCCTGACTTTC | CASSFAPGTPIPGANVLTF | TRBJ2-6 | 19 | TRBV28 | once | -
TGTGCTAGCAGCCCGTCTCCGACAGGGGTAGGAACCGGGGAGCTGTTTTTT | CASSPSPTGVGTGELFF | TRBJ2-2 | 17 | TRBV7-7 | - | TRBD1
TGCCGCGCAGGGGCGAAGGTCCGCTACACCTTC | CRAGAKVRYTF | TRBJ1-2 | 11 | TRBV20-1 | - | -
TGTGCCAGCAGTGCCCGACGGGTTAATGAAAAACTGTTTTTT | CASSARRVNEKLFF | TRBJ1-4 | 14 | TRBV27 | - | -
TGTGCCAGCAGTGGCGTTGTGCTAGCGGGTTACAATGAGCAGTTCTTC | CASSGVVLAGYNEQFF | TRBJ2-1 | 16 | TRBV2 | - | TRBD2
TGTGCCAGCAGGGGGACGGGGGACCGCAATGAGCAGTTCTTC | CASRGTGDRNEQFF | TRBJ2-1 | 14 | TRBV28 | - | -
TGTGCCAGTAGTATCATCGGACAGGGTAGTTCTGGCTACACCTTC | CASSIIGQGSSGYTF | TRBJ1-2 | 15 | TRBV19 | - | TRBD1
TGTGCCAGTAGTATCGACCGGGTGACCCAGTACTTC | CASSIDRVTQYF | TRBJ2-5 | 12 | TRBV19 | - | -
TGTGCCAGCAGCTACAGTACAGGGGGAGGCACAGATACGCAGTATTTT | CASSYSTGGGTDTQYF | TRBJ2-3 | 16 | TRBV7-7 | - | TRBD1
TGTGCCAGCAGCTTAACCGGGTGGAATGAGCAGTTCTTC | CASSLTGWNEQFF | TRBJ2-1 | 13 | TRBV5-6 | - | -
TGTGCCACCAGTGAGACCCCTTCAGGGGATGGGGATACGCAGTATTTT | CATSETPSGDGDTQYF | TRBJ2-3 | 16 | TRBV24-1 | - | -
TGTGCCAGTAGTATTTCTAGCGGGACTCCCTACGAGCAGTACTTC | CASSISSGTPYEQYF | TRBJ2-7 | 15 | TRBV19 | - | TRBD2
TGTGCCAGCAGCCAAAGGCGCTCAGGCCCGGATGGCTACACCTTC | CASSQRRSGPDGYTF | TRBJ1-2 | 15 | TRBV4-2 | once | -
TGTGCCAGCTCACCAAATCGGAGCAATCAGCCCCAGCATTTT | CASSPNRSNQPQHF | TRBJ1-5 | 14 | TRBV18 | - | -
TGTGCCAGCAGCTTCTGGGGGGGAACTGAAGCTTTCTTT | CASSFWGGTEAFF | TRBJ1-1 | 13 | TRBV5-4 | - | -
TGTGCCAGCTCCCACAGGGGGCCCCGCACAGATACGCAGTATTTT | CASSHRGPRTDTQYF | TRBJ2-3 | 15 | TRBV18 | - | TRBD1
TGTGCCAGCAGCTTGGGGACAGGGGGATCGAACGAGCAGTACTTC | CASSLGTGGSNEQYF | TRBJ2-7 | 15 | TRBV5-4 | - | TRBD1
TGTGCCAGCAGCTTGTTAGGGGTCAATCAGCCCCAGCATTTT | CASSLLGVNQPQHF | TRBJ1-5 | 14 | TRBV5-8 | - | -
TGCGCCAGCAGTCCCGGACATATCCCGAACACTGAAGCTTTCTTT | CASSPGHIPNTEAFF | TRBJ1-1 | 15 | TRBV5-1 | - | -
TGTGCCAGCAGCCCCCGGACTAGCGGGGGCTACGAGCAGTACTTC | CASSPRTSGGYEQYF | TRBJ2-7 | 15 | TRBV7-9 | - | TRBD2
TGTGCCAGCGGGTACAGGGCAAGGACAGATACGCAGTATTTT | CASGYRARTDTQYF | TRBJ2-3 | 14 | TRBV6-5 | - | -
TGTGCCAGCAGTTTCCGAGGTTTCGGGTCCTTCTCTGGAAACACCATATATTTT | CASSFRGFGSFSGNTIYF | TRBJ1-3 | 18 | TRBV28 | once | -
TGCGCCAGCAGCTCTAGGGGCACCTACGAGCAGTACTTC | CASSSRGTYEQYF | TRBJ2-7 | 13 | TRBV5-1 | - | -
TGTGCCAGCAGTTACTCTTTAGCTAATGAAAAACTGTTTTTT | CASSYSLANEKLFF | TRBJ1-4 | 14 | TRBV6-5 | - | -
TGCGCCAGCAGCTCCGGACAGGGTCTCCGGGCTGACCAGTACTTC | CASSSGQGLRADQYF | TRBJ2-5 | 15 | TRBV5-1 | - | TRBD1
TGTGCCTGGAGCGCCCGGTCTAACACTGAAGCTTTCTTT | CAWSARSNTEAFF | TRBJ1-1 | 13 | TRBV30 | - | -
TGTGCCAGTAGTATAGCGTGGACTAGCGGGGGCTACGAGCAGTACTTC | CASSIAWTSGGYEQYF | TRBJ2-7 | 16 | TRBV19 | - | TRBD2
TGTGCCACCAGCACCGGGAGCCTCCAAGAGACCCAGTACTTC | CATSTGSLQETQYF | TRBJ2-5 | 14 | TRBV15 | - | -
TGTGCCAGCAGCCAACGAGGGAGGGAGCATGGCTACACCTTC | CASSQRGREHGYTF | TRBJ1-2 | 14 | TRBV3-1/TRBV3-2 | once | -
TGCAGCGTTGAAACCCTACAGGGGGCCACTGAAGCTTTCTTT | CSVETLQGATEAFF | TRBJ1-1 | 14 | TRBV29-1 | once | TRBD1
TGTGCCAGTAGTACTATTGGCGGTGAAAAACTGTTTTTT | CASSTIGGEKLFF | TRBJ1-4 | 13 | TRBV19 | - | -
TGTGCCAGCAGCTTGAGTCCAGGCAACACTGAAGCTTTCTTT | CASSLSPGNTEAFF | TRBJ1-1 | 14 | TRBV28 | - | -
TGCGCCAGCAGTGAGTCGAATTGGCAGCTGGCAGGGAATGAGCAGTTCTTC | CASSESNWQLAGNEQFF | TRBJ2-1 | 17 | TRBV10-1 | - | -
TGTGCCAGCACCCTGGGGGGGATAGGACAGCCCCAGCATTTT | CASTLGGIGQPQHF | TRBJ1-5 | 14 | TRBV28 | - | -
TGTGCCAGCAGCCAACAGGGGAACTACGAGCAGTACTTC | CASSQQGNYEQYF | TRBJ2-7 | 13 | TRBV4-2 | - | -
TGTGCCAGCAGTGTAGTAGCGGGATCAGATACGCAGTATTTT | CASSVVAGSDTQYF | TRBJ2-3 | 14 | TRBV6-4 | - | TRBD2
TGTGCCAGCAGTCCGATTCTTACGACAGGGGTCTATGGCTACACCTTC | CASSPILTTGVYGYTF | TRBJ1-2 | 16 | TRBV27 | once | TRBD1
TGTGCCAGCAGTGAAGCTGACTCCGGCCACTATGGCTACACCTTC | CASSEADSGHYGYTF | TRBJ1-2 | 15 | TRBV2 | - | -
TGTGCCAGCAGCTTAGCACGGGGGACTGAAGCTTTCTTT | CASSLARGTEAFF | TRBJ1-1 | 13 | TRBV7-2 | - | -
TGTGCCAGTAGTATGGGAGCGGGGAGCGGAACCGGGGAGCTGTTTTTT | CASSMGAGSGTGELFF | TRBJ2-2 | 16 | TRBV19 | - | TRBD2
TGTGCCAGCAGTTACGCGCGCGGGGGGATCAGTCAGCCCCAGCATTTT | CASSYARGGISQPQHF | TRBJ1-5 | 16 | TRBV6-5 | once | -
TGTGCCAGCAGCCAAGAAGGGGGCCCAGGGACTGAAGCTTTCTTT | CASSQEGGPGTEAFF | TRBJ1-1 | 15 | TRBV4-2 | - | TRBD1
TGTGCCAGCAGCGTTGAAGCCTTTGTTAGTCCCGGGGAGCTGTTTTTT | CASSVEAFVSPGELFF | TRBJ2-2 | 16 | TRBV9 | - | -
TGTGCCAGCAGCGTTGGGAGCGGGGTGTACAATGAGCAGTTCTTC | CASSVGSGVYNEQFF | TRBJ2-1 | 15 | TRBV9 | - | TRBD2
TGTGCCACCAGTGACATGGCAGTCACAGATACGCAGTATTTT | CATSDMAVTDTQYF | TRBJ2-3 | 14 | TRBV24-1 | - | -
TGTGCCAGCAGTTTATCATACAGCATTGAAGCTTTCTTT | CASSLSYSIEAFF | TRBJ1-1 | 13 | TRBV27 | - | -
TGCGCCAGCAGTGAACTAGCGAACACCGGGGAGCTGTTTTTT | CASSELANTGELFF | TRBJ2-2 | 14 | TRBV10-2 | - | -
TGTGCCAGCCGAACAGAGCGGGGACGCACAGATACGCAGTATTTT | CASRTERGRTDTQYF | TRBJ2-3 | 15 | TRBV4-2 | - | TRBD2
TGTGCCAGCAGTTGGGGACTCACTGAAGCTTTCTTT | CASSWGLTEAFF | TRBJ1-1 | 12 | TRBV12-3/TRBV12-4 | few | -
TGTGCCAGCAGCCAACAAGCGCATCAGCCCCAGCATTTT | CASSQQAHQPQHF | TRBJ1-5 | 13 | TRBV3-1/TRBV3-2 | - | -
TGTGCCAGTAGATTACTAGCGGGAGGACTGACCGGGGAGCTGTTTTTT | CASRLLAGGLTGELFF | TRBJ2-2 | 16 | TRBV19 | - | TRBD2
TGTGCCAGCAGTTATAGTATGGGACAAGTCGAAGGCTACACCTTC | CASSYSMGQVEGYTF | TRBJ1-2 | 15 | TRBV6-5 | - | -
TGTGCCAGCAGCTTCAGTGAAATAGCGAATACGCAGTATTTT | CASSFSEIANTQYF | TRBJ2-3 | 14 | TRBV11-3 | - | -
TGTGCCAGCAGCCCTTGGGACCGGGGAGGTTACGAGCAGTACTTC | CASSPWDRGGYEQYF | TRBJ2-7 | 15 | TRBV3-1/TRBV3-2 | - | -